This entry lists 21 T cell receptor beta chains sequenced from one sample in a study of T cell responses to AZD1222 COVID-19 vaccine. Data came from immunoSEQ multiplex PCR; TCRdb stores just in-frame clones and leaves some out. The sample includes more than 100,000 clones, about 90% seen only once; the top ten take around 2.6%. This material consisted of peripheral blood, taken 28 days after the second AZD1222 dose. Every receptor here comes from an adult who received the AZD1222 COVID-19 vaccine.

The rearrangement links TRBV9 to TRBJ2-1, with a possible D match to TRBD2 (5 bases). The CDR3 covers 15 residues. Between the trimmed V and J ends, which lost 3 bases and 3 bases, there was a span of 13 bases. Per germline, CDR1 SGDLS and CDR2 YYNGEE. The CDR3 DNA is TGTGCCAGCAGCGGGCTGGCAGGAGGCTACAATGAGCAGTTCTTC. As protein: CASSGLAGGYNEQFF.

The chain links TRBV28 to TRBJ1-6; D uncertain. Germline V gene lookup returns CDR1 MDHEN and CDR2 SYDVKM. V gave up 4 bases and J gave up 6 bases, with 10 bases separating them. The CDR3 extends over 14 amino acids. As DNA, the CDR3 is TGTGCCAGCAGTTCGGCAGGAGGTAATTCACCCCTCCACTTT. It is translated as CASSSAGGNSPLHF.

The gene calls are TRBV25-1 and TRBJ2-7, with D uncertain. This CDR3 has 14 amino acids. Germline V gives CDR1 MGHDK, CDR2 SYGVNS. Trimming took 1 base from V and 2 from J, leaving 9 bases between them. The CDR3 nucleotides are TGTGCCAGCAGTGAATGGGCCAATGCCTACGAGCAGTACTTC. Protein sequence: CASSEWANAYEQYF.

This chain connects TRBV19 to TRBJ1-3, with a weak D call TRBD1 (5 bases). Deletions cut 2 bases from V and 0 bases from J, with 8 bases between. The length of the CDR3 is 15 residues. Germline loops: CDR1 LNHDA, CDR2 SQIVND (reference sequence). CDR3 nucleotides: TGTGCCAGTAGTATAAGACAGAACTCTGGAAACACCATATATTTT. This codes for CASSIRQNSGNTIYF.

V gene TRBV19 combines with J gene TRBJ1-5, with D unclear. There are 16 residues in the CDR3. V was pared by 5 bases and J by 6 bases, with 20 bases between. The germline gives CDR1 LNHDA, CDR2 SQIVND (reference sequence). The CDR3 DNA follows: TGTGCCAGTAGTGCGCGGACTTGGGGTTACGGTCAGCCCCAGCATTTT. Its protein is CASSARTWGYGQPQHF.

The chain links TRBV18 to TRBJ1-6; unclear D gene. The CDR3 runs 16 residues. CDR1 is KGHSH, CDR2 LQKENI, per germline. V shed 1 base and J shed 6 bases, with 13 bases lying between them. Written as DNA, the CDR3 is TGTGCCAGCTCACCACTCCCCCCGAAACTTAATTCACCCCTCCACTTT. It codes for CASSPLPPKLNSPLHF. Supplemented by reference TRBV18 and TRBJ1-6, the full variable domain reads NAGVMQNPRHLVRRRGQEARLRCSPMKGHSHVYWYRQLPEEGLKFMVYLQKENIIDESGMPKERFSAEFPKEGPSILRIQQVVRGDSAAYFCASSPLPPKLNSPLHFGNGTRLTVT.

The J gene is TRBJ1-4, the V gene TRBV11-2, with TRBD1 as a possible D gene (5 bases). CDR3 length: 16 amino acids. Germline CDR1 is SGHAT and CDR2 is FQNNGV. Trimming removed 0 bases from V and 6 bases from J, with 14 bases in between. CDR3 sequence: CASSLDRGRGHEKLFF. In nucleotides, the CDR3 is TGTGCCAGCAGCTTAGATCGAGGAAGGGGCCATGAAAAACTGTTTTTT.

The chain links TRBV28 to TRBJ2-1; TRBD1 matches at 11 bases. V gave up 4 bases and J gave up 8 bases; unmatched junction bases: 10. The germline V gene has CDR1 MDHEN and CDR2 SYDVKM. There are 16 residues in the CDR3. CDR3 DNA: TGTGCCAGCAGTTCAGCCCGGGACAGGGGGTCGCATGAGCAGTTCTTC. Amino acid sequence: CASSSARDRGSHEQFF.

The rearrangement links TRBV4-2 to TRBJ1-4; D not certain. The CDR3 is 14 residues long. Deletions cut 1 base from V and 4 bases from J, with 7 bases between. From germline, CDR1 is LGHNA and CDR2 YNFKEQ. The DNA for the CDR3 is TGTGCCAGCAGCCAAGCAAGCCATAATGAAAAACTGTTTTTT. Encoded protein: CASSQASHNEKLFF.

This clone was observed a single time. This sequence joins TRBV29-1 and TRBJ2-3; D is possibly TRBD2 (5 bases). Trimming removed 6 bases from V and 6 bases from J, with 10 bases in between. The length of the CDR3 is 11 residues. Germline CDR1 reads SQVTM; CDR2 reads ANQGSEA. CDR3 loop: CSVGVLDTQYF. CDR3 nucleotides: TGCAGCGTCGGGGTCTTGGATACGCAGTATTTT.

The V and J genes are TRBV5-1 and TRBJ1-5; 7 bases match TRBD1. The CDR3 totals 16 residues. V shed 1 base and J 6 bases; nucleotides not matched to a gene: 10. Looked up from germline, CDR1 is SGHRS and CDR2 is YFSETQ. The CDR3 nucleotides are TGCGCCAGCAGCTTGCGTGGAACAGGGGATGGTCAGCCCCAGCATTTT. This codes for CASSLRGTGDGQPQHF.

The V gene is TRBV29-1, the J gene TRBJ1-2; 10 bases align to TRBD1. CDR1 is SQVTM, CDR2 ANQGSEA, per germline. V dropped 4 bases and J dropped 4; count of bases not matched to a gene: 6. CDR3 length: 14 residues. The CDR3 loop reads CSVAPGQGSYGYTF. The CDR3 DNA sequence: TGCAGCGTTGCCCCGGGACAGGGGAGCTATGGCTACACCTTC. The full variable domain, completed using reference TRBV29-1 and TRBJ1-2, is SAVISQKPSRDICQRGTSLTIQCQVDSQVTMMFWYRQQPGQSLTLIATANQGSEATYESGFVIDKFPISRPNLTFSTLTVSNMSPEDSSIYLCSVAPGQGSYGYTFGSGTRLTVV.

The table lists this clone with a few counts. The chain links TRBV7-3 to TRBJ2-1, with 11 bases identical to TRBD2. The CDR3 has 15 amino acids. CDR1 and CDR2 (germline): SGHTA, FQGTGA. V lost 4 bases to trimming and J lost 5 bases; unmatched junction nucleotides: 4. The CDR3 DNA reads TGTGCCAGCAGCTCCCCGGGACTAGCGGACAATGAGCAGTTCTTC. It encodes CASSSPGLADNEQFF.

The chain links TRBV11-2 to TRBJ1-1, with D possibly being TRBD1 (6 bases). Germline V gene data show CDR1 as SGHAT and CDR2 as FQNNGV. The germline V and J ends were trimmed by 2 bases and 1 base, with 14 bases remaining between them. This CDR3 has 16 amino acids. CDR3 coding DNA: TGTGCCAGCAGCTTACATAATCCGGACAGGAACACTGAAGCTTTCTTT. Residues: CASSLHNPDRNTEAFF. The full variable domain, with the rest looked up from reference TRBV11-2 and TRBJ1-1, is EAGVAQSPRYKIIEKRQSVAFWCNPISGHATLYWYQQILGQGPKLLIQFQNNGVVDDSQLPKDRFSAERLKGVDSTLKIQPAKLEDSAVYLCASSLHNPDRNTEAFFGQGTRLTVV.

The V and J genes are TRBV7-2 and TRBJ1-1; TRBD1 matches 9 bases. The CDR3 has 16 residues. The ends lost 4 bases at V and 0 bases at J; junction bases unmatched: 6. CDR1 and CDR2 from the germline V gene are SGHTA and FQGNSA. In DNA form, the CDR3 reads TGTGCCAGCAGCTATTACAGGGGGCGATTGAACACTGAAGCTTTCTTT. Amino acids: CASSYYRGRLNTEAFF.

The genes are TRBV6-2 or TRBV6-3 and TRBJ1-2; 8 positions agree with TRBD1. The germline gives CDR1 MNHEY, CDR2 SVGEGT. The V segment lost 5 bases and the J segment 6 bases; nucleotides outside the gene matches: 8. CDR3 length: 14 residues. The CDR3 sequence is CASSRPGRGHGYTF. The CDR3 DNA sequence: TGTGCCAGCAGTAGGCCGGGCAGGGGGCATGGCTACACCTTC.

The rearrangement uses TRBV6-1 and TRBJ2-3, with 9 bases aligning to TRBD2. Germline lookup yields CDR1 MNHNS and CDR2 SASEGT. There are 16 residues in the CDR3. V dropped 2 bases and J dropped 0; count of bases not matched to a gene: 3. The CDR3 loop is CASSEKRGASTDTQYF. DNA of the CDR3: TGTGCCAGCAGTGAAAAGCGGGGGGCAAGCACAGATACGCAGTATTTT.

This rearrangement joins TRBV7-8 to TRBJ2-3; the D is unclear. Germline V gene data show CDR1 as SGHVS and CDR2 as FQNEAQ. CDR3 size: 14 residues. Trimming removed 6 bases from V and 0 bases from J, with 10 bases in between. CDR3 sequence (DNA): TGTGCCAGCAGTAGACTCTCTAGCACAGATACGCAGTATTTT. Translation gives CASSRLSSTDTQYF.

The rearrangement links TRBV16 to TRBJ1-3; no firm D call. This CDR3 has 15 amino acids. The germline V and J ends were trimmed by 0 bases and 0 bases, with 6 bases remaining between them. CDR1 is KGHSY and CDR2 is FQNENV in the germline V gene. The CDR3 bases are TGTGCCAGCAGCCAATCCCCAGACTCTGGAAACACCATATATTTT. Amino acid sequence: CASSQSPDSGNTIYF. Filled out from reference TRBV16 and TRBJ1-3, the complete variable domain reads GEEVAQTPKHLVRGEGQKAKLYCAPIKGHSYVFWYQQVLKNEFKFLISFQNENVFDETGMPKERFSAKCLPNSPCSLEIQATKLEDSAVYFCASSQSPDSGNTIYFGEGSWLTVV.

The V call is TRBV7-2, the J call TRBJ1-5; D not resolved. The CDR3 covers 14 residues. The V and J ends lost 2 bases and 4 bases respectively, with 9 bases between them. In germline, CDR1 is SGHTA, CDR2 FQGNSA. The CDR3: CASSLSPSNQPQHF. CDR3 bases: TGTGCCAGCAGCTTATCCCCCTCAAATCAGCCCCAGCATTTT. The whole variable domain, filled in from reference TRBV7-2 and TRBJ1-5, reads GAGVSQSPSNKVTEKGKDVELRCDPISGHTALYWYRQSLGQGLEFLIYFQGNSAPDKSGLPSDRFSAERTGGSVSTLTIQRTQQEDSAVYLCASSLSPSNQPQHFGDGTRLSIL.

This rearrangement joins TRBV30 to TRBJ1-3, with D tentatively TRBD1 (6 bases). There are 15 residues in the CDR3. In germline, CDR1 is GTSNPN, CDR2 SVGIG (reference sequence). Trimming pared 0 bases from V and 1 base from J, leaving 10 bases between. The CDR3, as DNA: TGTGCCTGGAGTGTAGGGCAGGGGTCTGGAAACACCATATATTTT. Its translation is CAWSVGQGSGNTIYF.